This T cell receptor (beta chain) was identified during a study of T cell changes during pregnancy in multiple sclerosis. Only in-frame clones appear in the TCRdb table, and some are missing; sequencing was by immunoSEQ multiplex PCR. This sample has 50,000 to 70,000 clones, with 91% found just once. This CDR3 contains 10 residues. V gave up 8 bases and J gave up 14 bases, with 15 bases separating them. The germline CDR1 and CDR2 sequences are MNHEY and SMNVEV (reference sequence). The sequence was obtained from a female donor with multiple sclerosis, enrolled in a pregnancy study. The rearrangement joins TRBV27 to TRBJ1-2; TRBD1 is a possible D gene (5 bases). Specimen: CD8+ T cells from peripheral blood mononuclear cells, collected before pregnancy. As DNA, the CDR3 is TGTGCCAGCGGGGGGACGGTCGTGACCTTC. The encoded protein is CASGGTVVTF.